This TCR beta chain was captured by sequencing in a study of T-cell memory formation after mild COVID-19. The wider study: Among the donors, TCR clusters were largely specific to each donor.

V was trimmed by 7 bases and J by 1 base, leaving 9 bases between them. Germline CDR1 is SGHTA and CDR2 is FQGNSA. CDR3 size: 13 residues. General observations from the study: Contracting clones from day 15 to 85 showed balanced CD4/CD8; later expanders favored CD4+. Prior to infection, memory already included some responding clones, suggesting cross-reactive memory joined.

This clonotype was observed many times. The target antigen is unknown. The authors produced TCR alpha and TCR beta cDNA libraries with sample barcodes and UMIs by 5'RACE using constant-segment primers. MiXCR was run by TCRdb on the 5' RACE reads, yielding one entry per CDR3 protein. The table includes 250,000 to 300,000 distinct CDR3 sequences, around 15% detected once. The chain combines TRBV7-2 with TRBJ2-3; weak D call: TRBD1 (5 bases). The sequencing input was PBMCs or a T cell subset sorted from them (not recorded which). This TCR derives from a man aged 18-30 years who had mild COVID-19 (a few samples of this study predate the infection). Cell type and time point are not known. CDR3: CASMLGGTDTQYF. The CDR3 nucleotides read TGTGCCAGCATGCTAGGGGGCACAGATACGCAGTATTTT.